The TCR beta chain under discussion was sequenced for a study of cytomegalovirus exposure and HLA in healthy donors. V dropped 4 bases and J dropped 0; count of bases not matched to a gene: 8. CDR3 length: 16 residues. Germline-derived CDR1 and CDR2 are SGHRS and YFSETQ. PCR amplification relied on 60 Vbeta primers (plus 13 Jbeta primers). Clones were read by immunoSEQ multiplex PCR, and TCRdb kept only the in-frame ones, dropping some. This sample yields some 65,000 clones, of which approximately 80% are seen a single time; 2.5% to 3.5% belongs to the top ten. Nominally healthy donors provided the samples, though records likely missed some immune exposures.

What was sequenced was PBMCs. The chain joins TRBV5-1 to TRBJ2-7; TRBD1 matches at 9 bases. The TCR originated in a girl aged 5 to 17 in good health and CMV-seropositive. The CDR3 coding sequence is TGCGCCAGCAGCCTAACAGGGGGCGCCGACTCCTACGAGCAGTACTTC. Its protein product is CASSLTGGADSYEQYF.